This entry lists 30 T cell receptor beta chains sequenced from one sample in a study of siplizumab effects on memory and regulatory T cells. Clones were read by immunoSEQ multiplex PCR, and TCRdb kept only the in-frame ones, dropping some. The sample holds about 100,000 clones, 85% to 95% seen once. The sequenced sample was non-Treg CD4+ T cells sorted from blood. The receptors were sampled from a human donor in good health.

The rearrangement links TRBV19 to TRBJ1-1; D is undetermined. Germline loops: CDR1 LNHDA, CDR2 SQIVND (reference sequence). V lost 7 bases to trimming and J lost 2 bases, with 17 bases between them. This CDR3 spans 15 amino acids. The DNA of the CDR3 is TGTGCCAGTACCTTCAACGGGCAGTTTAACACTGAAGCTTTCTTT. Amino acid sequence: CASTFNGQFNTEAFF.

The gene calls are TRBV5-4 and TRBJ2-6; D is possibly TRBD2 (5 bases). V was trimmed by 1 base and J by 4 bases, leaving 6 bases between them. Germline assignment: CDR1 SGHNT and CDR2 YYREEE (reference sequence). The CDR3 has 14 amino acids. The CDR3 spells CASSLSGGANVLTF. The CDR3 nucleotides read TGTGCCAGCAGCTTGTCGGGAGGGGCCAACGTCCTGACTTTC.

The chain links TRBV11-2 to TRBJ2-1; D remains ambiguous. V lost 0 bases to trimming and J lost 6 bases, with 6 bases between them. The CDR3 length is 13 residues. The V gene's germline CDR1 is SGHAT and CDR2 FQNNGV. This CDR3 is CASSLDMGNEQFF. In DNA form, the CDR3 reads TGTGCCAGCAGCTTAGATATGGGCAATGAGCAGTTCTTC.

The rearrangement joins TRBV19 to TRBJ2-2, with D tentatively TRBD1 (6 bases). Germline CDR1 is LNHDA and CDR2 is SQIVND (reference sequence). V lost 0 bases to trimming and J lost 2 bases, with 13 bases between them. The CDR3 loop spans 17 amino acids. The CDR3 nucleotides are TGTGCCAGTAGTATAGATCGGAGGACAGCAAACACCGGGGAGCTGTTTTTT. It specifies CASSIDRRTANTGELFF.

This sequence joins TRBV5-8 and TRBJ2-1; D might be TRBD2 (6 bases). The CDR3 consists of 13 residues. Germline assignment: CDR1 SGHTS and CDR2 YDEGEE. The germline V and J ends were trimmed by 4 bases and 9 bases, with 14 bases remaining between them. The CDR3: CASSLDTGSEQFF. The CDR3 nucleotides are TGTGCCAGCAGCCTTGACACCGGGAGTGAGCAGTTCTTC.

The chain is built from TRBV6-6 and TRBJ1-3; no clear D gene. CDR3 size: 12 residues. The germline V gene encodes CDR1 MNHNY and CDR2 SVGAGI (reference sequence). V shed 0 bases and J shed 6 bases, with 3 bases lying between them. CDR3 coding DNA: TGTGCCAGCAGTTACTCTCAAAACACCATATATTTT. Protein: CASSYSQNTIYF.

The chain uses TRBV6-5 and TRBJ1-3; D unresolved. CDR1 and CDR2 (germline): MNHEY, SVGAGI. The CDR3 spans 12 residues. V lost 8 bases, J lost 4 bases, and 9 bases lay in between. Here the CDR3 DNA reads TGTGCCAGCCAGACCCCCGGAAACACCATATATTTT. This sequence encodes CASQTPGNTIYF.

The V call is TRBV28, the J call TRBJ2-7; 9 positions match TRBD2. With 5 bases clipped from V and 2 bases from J, the junction kept 7 bases outside the gene matches. This CDR3 region has 15 residues. Germline V gives CDR1 MDHEN, CDR2 SYDVKM. The CDR3 region is CASSQHSGSAYEQYF. CDR3 coding DNA: TGTGCCAGCAGTCAACATAGCGGGAGTGCCTACGAGCAGTACTTC.

The V call is TRBV5-1, the J call TRBJ2-4; 11 nucleotides line up with TRBD2. V dropped 4 bases and J dropped 0; count of bases not matched to a gene: 6. This CDR3 comprises 17 residues. Per the germline V gene, CDR1 is SGHRS and CDR2 is YFSETQ. In nucleotides, the CDR3 is TGCGCCAGCAGCCTTACAGGACTAGCGGGAGCCAAAAACATTCAGTACTTC. Its translation: CASSLTGLAGAKNIQYF.

The chain links TRBV7-9 to TRBJ2-1, with D uncertain. Germline V gene sequence: CDR1 SEHNR, CDR2 FQNEAQ (reference sequence). V was shortened by 6 bases and J by 0 bases, with 15 bases between the two germline ends. CDR3 length equals 16 residues. The CDR3 here is CASRHWVRSSYNEQFF. The DNA of the CDR3 is TGTGCCAGCAGGCATTGGGTCCGGAGCTCCTACAATGAGCAGTTCTTC. Drawing the rest from reference TRBV7-9 and TRBJ2-1, the complete variable domain is DTGVSQNPRHKITKRGQNVTFRCDPISEHNRLYWYRQTLGQGPEFLTYFQNEAQLEKSRLLSDRFSAERPKGSFSTLEIQRTEQGDSAMYLCASRHWVRSSYNEQFFGPGTRLTVL.

The CDR3: CASRPLTRAGELFF. Written as DNA, the CDR3 is TGTGCCAGCAGGCCTTTGACCCGGGCCGGGGAGCTGTTTTTT. The chain couples TRBV11-2 to TRBJ2-2; D ambiguous. Germline loops: CDR1 SGHAT, CDR2 FQNNGV. The CDR3 sequence is 14 residues long. Trimming left V 6 bases short and J 6 bases short, with 14 bases between.

V and J are TRBV2 and TRBJ1-5; D remains unclear. The germline gives CDR1 SNHLY, CDR2 FYNNEI. The CDR3 consists of 14 residues. The ends were cut back, 6 bases at V and 0 bases at J, with 9 bases in the middle. In nucleotides, the CDR3 is TGTGCCAGCAGCCCGAATTATAGCAATCAGCCCCAGCATTTT. It encodes CASSPNYSNQPQHF.

The chain recombines TRBV19 with TRBJ2-7; TRBD1 agrees at 7 bases. V gave up 4 bases and J gave up 6 bases; unmatched junction bases: 6. Germline CDR1 LNHDA, CDR2 SQIVND (reference sequence). The CDR3 has 13 amino acids. The chain's CDR3 is CASSTHRGSEQYF. In DNA form, the CDR3 reads TGTGCCAGTAGTACCCACAGGGGAAGCGAGCAGTACTTC. Complete variable domain (other parts from reference TRBV19 and TRBJ2-7): DGGITQSPKYLFRKEGQNVTLSCEQNLNHDAMYWYRQDPGQGLRLIYYSQIVNDFQKGDIAEGYSVSREKKESFPLTVTSAQKNPTAFYLCASSTHRGSEQYFGPGTRLTVT.

This chain joins TRBV6-6 and TRBJ1-4; D gene unclear. V lost 7 bases and J lost 4, with 10 bases in between. Per germline, CDR1 MNHNY and CDR2 SVGAGI (reference sequence). This CDR3 is 13 amino acids long. The CDR3 region is CASTPKYNEKLFF. The CDR3 coding sequence is TGTGCCAGCACCCCGAAGTATAATGAAAAACTGTTTTTT.

This chain uses TRBV27 with TRBJ2-6, with unresolved D. Germline CDR1 MNHEY, CDR2 SMNVEV (reference sequence). The CDR3 loop spans 12 amino acids. Trimming pared 8 bases from V and 1 base from J, leaving 3 bases between. CDR3 residues: CASSSGANVLTF. The DNA of the CDR3 is TGTGCCAGCTCTTCTGGGGCCAACGTCCTGACTTTC.

V usage is TRBV28 and J usage is TRBJ2-7; 12 positions match TRBD2. The CDR3 is 16 amino acids. Germline values: CDR1 MDHEN, CDR2 SYDVKM. With 2 bases clipped from V and 6 bases from J, the junction kept 8 bases outside the gene matches. CDR3 nucleotides: TGTGCCAGCAGTTTAAGTGGGGGACTAGCGGGTTCCGAGCAGTACTTC. Translating it yields CASSLSGGLAGSEQYF.

The chain links TRBV21-1 to TRBJ2-5; the table's D call, TRBD2, has no DNA check behind it. TRBV21-1 is noted as a pseudogene. This CDR3 comprises 18 residues. The DNA of the CDR3 is TGTGCCAGCAGCAAGGCCGGGGGGTCAGTAGGGTACCAAGAGACCCAGTACTTC. Amino acid sequence: CASSKAGGSVGYQETQYF.

The chain combines TRBV28 with TRBJ2-4; D remains ambiguous. Between the trimmed V and J ends, which lost 6 bases and 7 bases, there was a span of 10 bases. CDR1 MDHEN and CDR2 SYDVKM come from the germline V gene. CDR3 length equals 12 residues. The CDR3 sequence: CASSSLRNIQYF. The CDR3 DNA sequence: TGTGCCAGCAGCTCTTTAAGGAACATTCAGTACTTC.

The chain recombines TRBV29-1 with TRBJ1-4; D unresolved. The CDR3 runs 14 residues. Germline V gives CDR1 SQVTM, CDR2 ANQGSEA. Trimming removed 6 bases at V and 8 bases at J, with 19 bases between. CDR3 sequence reads: CSVQLPGLEEKLFF. The DNA of the CDR3 is TGCAGCGTCCAGTTACCGGGCCTGGAGGAAAAACTGTTTTTT.

The chain joins TRBV19 to TRBJ2-1, with TRBD1 matching 10 bases. This CDR3 comprises 19 residues. V shed 5 bases, J shed 3 bases, and the junction held 16 bases outside the gene matches. From germline, CDR1 is LNHDA and CDR2 SQIVND (reference sequence). CDR3 region: CASSARGQGIAIGYNEQFF. The DNA for the CDR3 is TGTGCCAGTAGTGCCAGGGGACAGGGGATTGCGATTGGCTACAATGAGCAGTTCTTC.

The gene calls are TRBV15 and TRBJ1-1; maybe TRBD1 (5 bases). Trimming stripped 1 base from V and 3 bases from J, with 18 bases between. The CDR3 covers 17 residues. CDR1 LNHNV and CDR2 YYDKDF come from the germline V gene (reference sequence). The CDR3 sequence: CATSRGGSGGRDTEAFF. The CDR3 DNA reads TGTGCCACCAGCAGAGGGGGCTCCGGGGGGAGAGACACTGAAGCTTTCTTT.

The chain joins TRBV18 to TRBJ1-4, with D hard to call. This CDR3 contains 14 residues. Trimming took 2 bases from V and 7 from J, leaving 11 bases between them. CDR1 is KGHSH, CDR2 LQKENI, per germline. The DNA of the CDR3 is TGTGCCAGCTCACCAGCGAGCAGCCGTGAAAAACTGTTTTTT. Translating gives CASSPASSREKLFF.

In regard to this clone: The same CDR3 arises from other DNA sequences in this sample as well. The chain has TRBV7-3 and TRBJ2-1; a weak D match, TRBD2 (6 bases). From germline, CDR1 is SGHTA and CDR2 FQGTGA. This CDR3 is built from 16 residues. V was shortened by 2 bases and J by 0 bases, with 11 bases between the two germline ends. This CDR3 reads CASSLGGTSSYNEQFF. DNA for the CDR3: TGTGCCAGCAGCTTAGGCGGGACCAGCTCCTACAATGAGCAGTTCTTC.

V is TRBV9 and J is TRBJ2-7; D might be TRBD2 (5 bases). From germline, CDR1 is SGDLS and CDR2 YYNGEE. This CDR3 is 18 amino acids long. The ends were cut back, 4 bases at V and 3 bases at J, with 26 bases in the middle. In nucleotides, the CDR3 is TGTGCCAGCAGCCCTAGCCTTGGTCGAGCTTATCCCTTCTACGAGCAGTACTTC. Translating it yields CASSPSLGRAYPFYEQYF.

This CDR3 reads CASSLAGLSYNEQFF. The CDR3 region has the DNA TGTGCCAGCAGCCTAGCCGGACTCTCCTACAATGAGCAGTTCTTC. The chain combines TRBV6-5 with TRBJ2-1, with a weak D call TRBD2 (5 bases). Per germline, CDR1 MNHEY and CDR2 SVGAGI. CDR3 size: 15 residues. Trimming left V 6 bases short and J 0 bases short, with 12 bases between.

The gene calls are TRBV7-9 and TRBJ1-1; D unresolved. The V gene's germline CDR1 is SEHNR and CDR2 FQNEAQ (reference sequence). The germline V and J ends were trimmed by 1 base and 8 bases, with 5 bases remaining between them. The CDR3 consists of 11 residues. In nucleotides, the CDR3 is TGTGCCAGCAGCTTAGTTGGAGAAGCTTTCTTT. It codes for CASSLVGEAFF. The full variable domain, with the rest looked up from reference TRBV7-9 and TRBJ1-1, is DTGVSQNPRHKITKRGQNVTFRCDPISEHNRLYWYRQTLGQGPEFLTYFQNEAQLEKSRLLSDRFSAERPKGSFSTLEIQRTEQGDSAMYLCASSLVGEAFFGQGTRLTVV.

The chain couples TRBV5-4 to TRBJ2-7; TRBD2 matches at 12 bases. This CDR3 region has 15 residues. The germline gives CDR1 SGHNT, CDR2 YYREEE (reference sequence). The trim removed 4 bases at V and 5 bases at J, leaving 7 bases unmatched. CDR3 residues: CASSPSSGRAHEQYF. Here the CDR3 DNA reads TGTGCCAGCAGCCCTTCTAGCGGGAGGGCCCACGAGCAGTACTTC.

V usage is TRBV5-1 and J usage is TRBJ2-1; the match to TRBD2 covers 8 bases. Per the germline V gene, CDR1 is SGHRS and CDR2 is YFSETQ. This CDR3 contains 14 residues. The V gene end was trimmed by 3 bases and the J gene end by 8 bases; junction bases not matched to a gene: 7. The CDR3 region is CASSYGTSLDEQFF. CDR3 nucleotide sequence: TGCGCCAGCAGCTACGGGACTAGTTTAGATGAGCAGTTCTTC.

V gene TRBV15 combines with J gene TRBJ1-4; no definite D call. Trimming pared 0 bases from V and 7 bases from J, leaving 12 bases between. This CDR3 is built from 15 residues. Germline values: CDR1 LNHNV, CDR2 YYDKDF (reference sequence). CDR3 in amino acids: CATSRDGGGFEKLFF. For the CDR3, the DNA is TGTGCCACCAGCAGAGATGGCGGAGGGTTTGAAAAACTGTTTTTT.

CDR3 coding DNA: TGTGCCAGCAGTGCGTTGATTATCAACAATGAGCAGTTCTTC. This sequence encodes CASSALIINNEQFF. The chain links TRBV2 to TRBJ2-1; no clear D. Between the trimmed V and J ends, which lost 4 bases and 5 bases, there was a span of 12 bases. The germline V gene encodes CDR1 SNHLY and CDR2 FYNNEI. The CDR3 has 14 amino acids.